The next 7 T cell receptor beta chains were all read from a single sample in a study of post-analysis software for immune sequencing data. Study-wide results and limits: Roughly five TRBV segments were more frequent in patients than controls; TRBV5-6, TRBV5-1 and TRBV20-1 belonged to this group.

Their antigens remain unidentified. Unique molecular identifiers had been added to the TCR beta cDNA libraries. TCRdb re-analysed the PCR reads in MiXCR, keeping a single row per CDR3 protein. The repertoire holds hundreds of thousands of distinct CDR3 sequences, with around 27% as singletons. The sample comprised blood. These receptors all stem from a girl between 10 and 17 years old with multiple sclerosis.

A few counts support this clonotype. The genes are TRBV6-2 or TRBV6-3 and TRBJ2-2; D remains unclear. The V and J ends lost 5 bases and 4 bases respectively, with 8 bases between them. Per germline, CDR1 MNHEY and CDR2 SVGEGT. This CDR3 region has 13 residues. The CDR3 region is CASSPPSTGELFF. CDR3 sequence (DNA): TGTGCCAGCAGTCCGCCGAGCACCGGGGAGCTGTTTTTT.

This clonotype turned up a few times. The chain carries TRBV3-1 and TRBJ2-1; tentative D call: TRBD1 (6 bases). CDR1 and CDR2 (germline): LGHDT, YNNKEL (reference sequence). The V and J ends lost 4 bases and 0 bases respectively, with 10 bases between them. This CDR3 is 15 amino acids long. DNA for the CDR3: TGTGCCAGCAGCCGGGACATTCTCTCCTACAATGAGCAGTTCTTC. Protein sequence: CASSRDILSYNEQFF.

The table lists this clonotype with many counts. The chain uses TRBV5-6 and TRBJ2-5; D is uncertain. The CDR3 covers 15 residues. CDR1 and CDR2 from the germline V gene are SGHDT and YYEEEE. Trimming left V 0 bases short and J 5 bases short, with 14 bases between. The CDR3 reads CASSLAEETAETQYF. Here the CDR3 DNA reads TGTGCCAGCAGCTTGGCCGAAGAAACAGCTGAGACCCAGTACTTC.

The chain uses TRBV24-1 and TRBJ2-1; D unclear. The CDR3 covers 14 residues. Trimming stripped 0 bases from V and 5 bases from J, with 7 bases between. Germline V gene lookup returns CDR1 KGHDR and CDR2 SFDVKD. This chain's CDR3 is CATSDLGENNEQFF. The CDR3 DNA sequence: TGTGCCACCAGTGATTTGGGGGAAAACAATGAGCAGTTCTTC.

In its sample, this clonotype was seen a few times. The chain combines TRBV29-1 with TRBJ2-5; 8 bases align to TRBD1. J gave up 5 bases and V 4 bases, and 6 bases lay outside the gene matches. Per germline, CDR1 SQVTM and CDR2 ANQGSEA. This CDR3 region has 13 residues. Here the CDR3 DNA reads TGCAGCGTTGCAGGGGGCGTTGCGGAGACCCAGTACTTC. Translating gives CSVAGGVAETQYF.

This clonotype was seen a handful of times. The CDR3: CSVEGPTRVGTDTQYF. CDR3 nucleotides: TGCAGCGTTGAAGGTCCTACACGGGTAGGAACAGATACGCAGTATTTT. The genes are TRBV29-1 and TRBJ2-3, with D unclear. The germline V gene encodes CDR1 SQVTM and CDR2 ANQGSEA. V dropped 1 base and J dropped 3 bases, with 17 bases sitting between them. This CDR3 region has 16 residues.

This clonotype has just a few counts. J is TRBJ2-5 and V is TRBV7-2, with D perhaps matching TRBD2 (6 bases). Trimming removed 2 bases from V and 7 bases from J, with 17 bases in between. Germline V CDR1 and CDR2: SGHTA, FQGNSA. This CDR3 is built from 15 residues. This chain's CDR3 is CASSLSSTSLGTQYF. The DNA for the CDR3 is TGTGCCAGCAGCTTATCTTCGACTAGTTTGGGGACCCAGTACTTC.